A selection of T cell receptor beta chains follows, all from one sample in a study of blood T cell repertoires in COVID-19. Assay used: immunoSEQ multiplex PCR; TCRdb lists only in-frame clones, some missing. Of 250,000 to 350,000 clones listed, roughly 90% are singletons. Sequenced: peripheral blood. All receptors come from a man aged 18 to 30 with active or convalescent COVID-19. The CDR3 runs from the conserved cysteine through the conserved F or W. A D gene is named only where the DNA matches it firmly. Size is stated for part of the rows, as once, few or many counts, or as a class when the clone is expanded.

clone_size: -; v_call: TRBV6-1; d_call: -; j_call: TRBJ2-7; cdr3_nt: TGTGCCAGCAGTGAAGATGGACTCGAAAGCTTCTACGAGCAGTACTTC; cdr3_aa: CASSEDGLESFYEQYF
clone_size: -; v_call: TRBV4-1; d_call: TRBD1; j_call: TRBJ2-7; cdr3_nt: TGCGCCAGCAGCCACCATATATCAGGGGGCTCCTACGAGCAGTACTTC; cdr3_aa: CASSHHISGGSYEQYF
clone_size: -; v_call: TRBV13; d_call: -; j_call: TRBJ2-5; cdr3_nt: TGTGCCAGCAGCTTTCGACAAAAAGAGACCCAGTACTTC; cdr3_aa: CASSFRQKETQYF
clone_size: -; v_call: TRBV6-5; d_call: TRBD1; j_call: TRBJ1-5; cdr3_nt: TGTGCCAGCAGTTACTCCTGGGACAGGTTCAATCAGCCCCAGCATTTT; cdr3_aa: CASSYSWDRFNQPQHF
clone_size: -; v_call: TRBV7-9; d_call: -; j_call: TRBJ1-1; cdr3_nt: TGTGCCAGCAGCTTAGCAGGGAGATACACTGAAGCTTTCTTT; cdr3_aa: CASSLAGRYTEAFF
clone_size: -; v_call: TRBV27; d_call: -; j_call: TRBJ1-4; cdr3_nt: TGTGCCAGCAGGAGTTTACAGGGAGTTAATGAAAAACTGTTTTTT; cdr3_aa: CASRSLQGVNEKLFF
clone_size: -; v_call: TRBV24-1; d_call: TRBD1; j_call: TRBJ2-5; cdr3_nt: TGTGCCACCAGTGATCAGGGGACCGGGACAGGACAAGAGACCCAGTACTTC; cdr3_aa: CATSDQGTGTGQETQYF
clone_size: -; v_call: TRBV27; d_call: TRBD1; j_call: TRBJ1-5; cdr3_nt: TGTGCCAGCAGACCCGGGACAGGGGTACAGCCCCAGCATTTT; cdr3_aa: CASRPGTGVQPQHF
clone_size: -; v_call: TRBV6-5; d_call: TRBD2; j_call: TRBJ2-7; cdr3_nt: TGTGCCAGCTCGACTAGCGGGGGCCACATCGATTACTTC; cdr3_aa: CASSTSGGHIDYF
clone_size: -; v_call: TRBV5-1; d_call: TRBD2; j_call: TRBJ2-5; cdr3_nt: TGCGCCAGCAGCCCCGGCGCTAGCGGACAAGAGACCCAGTACTTC; cdr3_aa: CASSPGASGQETQYF
clone_size: -; v_call: TRBV6-6; d_call: TRBD1; j_call: TRBJ1-2; cdr3_nt: TGTGCCAGCAGTTACGGGGGACAGAGTAAAATCTATGGCTACACCTTC; cdr3_aa: CASSYGGQSKIYGYTF
clone_size: -; v_call: TRBV27; d_call: -; j_call: TRBJ1-2; cdr3_nt: TGTGCCAGCAGTCTTCAGGGTTTTAGTGGCTACACCTTC; cdr3_aa: CASSLQGFSGYTF
clone_size: -; v_call: TRBV29-1; d_call: -; j_call: TRBJ1-2; cdr3_nt: TGCAGCGTTGATCCAGGGGACTATGGCTACACCTTC; cdr3_aa: CSVDPGDYGYTF
clone_size: -; v_call: TRBV11-2; d_call: TRBD1; j_call: TRBJ1-4; cdr3_nt: TGTGCCAGCAGCTGGACAGGGGGCCCTAATGAAAAACTGTTTTTT; cdr3_aa: CASSWTGGPNEKLFF
clone_size: -; v_call: TRBV27; d_call: -; j_call: TRBJ1-5; cdr3_nt: TGTGCCAGCAGTTTAATTGCAGGCTCCAATCAGCCCCAGCATTTT; cdr3_aa: CASSLIAGSNQPQHF
clone_size: -; v_call: TRBV20-1; d_call: TRBD2; j_call: TRBJ2-7; cdr3_nt: TGCAGTGCTAGTGATAGCGGGGGGGCTCCGTACGAGCAGTACTTC; cdr3_aa: CSASDSGGAPYEQYF
clone_size: -; v_call: TRBV27; d_call: TRBD2; j_call: TRBJ2-3; cdr3_nt: TGTGCCAGCAGTCCCCTTGGGGGACTAGCGGTTGGGGGAACAGATACGCAGTATTTT; cdr3_aa: CASSPLGGLAVGGTDTQYF
clone_size: -; v_call: TRBV5-5; d_call: -; j_call: TRBJ2-7; cdr3_nt: TGTGCCAGCATATCGGAGGTCGCCTACGAGCAGTACTTC; cdr3_aa: CASISEVAYEQYF
clone_size: -; v_call: TRBV9; d_call: -; j_call: TRBJ2-3; cdr3_nt: TGTGCCAGCAGCTATCCCACAGATACGCAGTATTTT; cdr3_aa: CASSYPTDTQYF
clone_size: -; v_call: TRBV28; d_call: TRBD1; j_call: TRBJ2-5; cdr3_nt: TGTGCCAGCAGCGTTACGGGACAGGGAGGTTTCGGGGAGACCCAGTACTTC; cdr3_aa: CASSVTGQGGFGETQYF
clone_size: -; v_call: TRBV4-3; d_call: -; j_call: TRBJ2-5; cdr3_nt: TGCGCCAGCAGCCAAGATCATCTGGGGGCTGTGACCCAGTACTTC; cdr3_aa: CASSQDHLGAVTQYF
clone_size: -; v_call: TRBV19; d_call: TRBD1; j_call: TRBJ1-4; cdr3_nt: TGTGCCAGTAGTATATTAGTGGGACAGGGGAACGAAAAACTGTTTTTT; cdr3_aa: CASSILVGQGNEKLFF
clone_size: once; v_call: TRBV6-5; d_call: -; j_call: TRBJ1-2; cdr3_nt: TGTGCCAGCAGTTACCGTGGCAATACCTATGGCTACACCTTC; cdr3_aa: CASSYRGNTYGYTF
clone_size: -; v_call: TRBV28; d_call: -; j_call: TRBJ1-2; cdr3_nt: TGTGCCAGCAGTGTGAATAGCTATGGCTACACCTTC; cdr3_aa: CASSVNSYGYTF
clone_size: -; v_call: TRBV27; d_call: TRBD2; j_call: TRBJ2-5; cdr3_nt: TGTGCCAGCAGTTTTCTAGCGGGCTTAACCCAAGAGACCCAGTACTTC; cdr3_aa: CASSFLAGLTQETQYF
clone_size: -; v_call: TRBV7-8; d_call: -; j_call: TRBJ2-1; cdr3_nt: TGTGCCAGCAGCTTAGAACCGGGGATAAACAATGAGCAGTTCTTC; cdr3_aa: CASSLEPGINNEQFF
clone_size: -; v_call: TRBV15; d_call: TRBD2; j_call: TRBJ2-5; cdr3_nt: TGTGCCACCAGTCCGGGGGGAGAGACCCAGTACTTC; cdr3_aa: CATSPGGETQYF
clone_size: -; v_call: TRBV29-1; d_call: -; j_call: TRBJ2-1; cdr3_nt: TGCAGCGTTGTGGCCCTTGTCTACAATGAGCAGTTCTTC; cdr3_aa: CSVVALVYNEQFF
clone_size: -; v_call: TRBV5-4; d_call: TRBD1; j_call: TRBJ2-1; cdr3_nt: TGTGCCAGCAGCTTACCGGGACAGCTTGGGTATGAGCAGTTCTTC; cdr3_aa: CASSLPGQLGYEQFF
clone_size: -; v_call: TRBV5-1; d_call: TRBD2; j_call: TRBJ2-7; cdr3_nt: TGCGCCAGCAGCTTGGTAGCGGGAGCGTACGAGCAGTACTTC; cdr3_aa: CASSLVAGAYEQYF
clone_size: -; v_call: TRBV19; d_call: -; j_call: TRBJ1-2; cdr3_nt: TGTGCCAGTAGTAGACAAAAGTCTAACTATGGCTACACCTTC; cdr3_aa: CASSRQKSNYGYTF
clone_size: -; v_call: TRBV27; d_call: TRBD1; j_call: TRBJ2-7; cdr3_nt: TGTGCCAGCACCCCAGACAGGGTGGTCTACGAGCAGTACTTC; cdr3_aa: CASTPDRVVYEQYF
clone_size: -; v_call: TRBV27; d_call: TRBD2; j_call: TRBJ2-1; cdr3_nt: TGTGCCAGCTCCTCCTGGGTGGGCCTCGGGAATGTAGCGGGAGGAAGGGGCCAGTTCTTC; cdr3_aa: CASSSWVGLGNVAGGRGQFF
clone_size: -; v_call: TRBV2; d_call: -; j_call: TRBJ2-7; cdr3_nt: TGTGTCACCAGTTTAGGGCAAGGGGCCTACGAGCAGTACTTC; cdr3_aa: CVTSLGQGAYEQYF
clone_size: -; v_call: TRBV20-1; d_call: TRBD2; j_call: TRBJ2-1; cdr3_nt: TGCAGTGCTAGTGGGACTAGCGGGATTGATGAGCAGTTCTTC; cdr3_aa: CSASGTSGIDEQFF
clone_size: -; v_call: TRBV25-1; d_call: -; j_call: TRBJ1-2; cdr3_nt: TGTGCCAACCCAAGGGGTGGGTATCCTGGCTACACCTTC; cdr3_aa: CANPRGGYPGYTF
clone_size: -; v_call: TRBV11-1; d_call: -; j_call: TRBJ1-2; cdr3_nt: TGTGCCAGCAGCTTAGCATTCACGGACTATGGCTACACCTTC; cdr3_aa: CASSLAFTDYGYTF
clone_size: -; v_call: TRBV5-6; d_call: -; j_call: TRBJ2-1; cdr3_nt: TGTGCCAGCAGCTTGGAGTTAGGCGGGGAGCAGTTCTTC; cdr3_aa: CASSLELGGEQFF